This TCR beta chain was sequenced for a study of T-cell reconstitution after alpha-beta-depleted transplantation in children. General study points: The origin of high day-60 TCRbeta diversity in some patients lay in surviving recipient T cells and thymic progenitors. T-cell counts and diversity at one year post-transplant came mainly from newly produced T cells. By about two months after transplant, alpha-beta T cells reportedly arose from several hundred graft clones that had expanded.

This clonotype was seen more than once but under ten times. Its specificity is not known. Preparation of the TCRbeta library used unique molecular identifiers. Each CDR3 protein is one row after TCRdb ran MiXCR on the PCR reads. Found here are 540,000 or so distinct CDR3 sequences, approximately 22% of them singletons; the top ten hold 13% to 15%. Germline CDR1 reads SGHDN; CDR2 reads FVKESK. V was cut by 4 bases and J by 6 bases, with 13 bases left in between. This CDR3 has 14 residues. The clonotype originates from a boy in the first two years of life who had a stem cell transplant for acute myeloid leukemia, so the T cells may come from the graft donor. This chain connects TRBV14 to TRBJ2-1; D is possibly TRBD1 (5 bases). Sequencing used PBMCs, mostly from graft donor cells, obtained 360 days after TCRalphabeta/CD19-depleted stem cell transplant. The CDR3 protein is CASSPLARANEQFF. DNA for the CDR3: TGTGCCAGCAGCCCTCTCGCCAGGGCCAATGAGCAGTTCTTC.